Shown below are 26 T cell receptor beta chains from a single sample sequenced in a study of regulatory T cells in long-lasting Graves disease. Time point of the sample: newly diagnosed GD, antithyroid drugs for less than 3 months. TCR sequences were obtained from RNA taken from PBMCs. For TCR beta, libraries came from iRepertoire HTBI primers and Arm-PCR of CDR3 regions. MiXCR, run by TCRdb on the multiplex PCR reads, gives a single entry per CDR3 protein. This sample has fewer than 350,000 distinct CDR3 sequences; about a sixth occur once, and the top ten carry 38%. The starting material was peripheral blood mononuclear cells (PBMCs), obtained at new diagnosis, from a patient treated with antithyroid drugs. The origin of the receptors is a female donor with Graves disease.

At least ten counts were recorded for this clonotype. V is TRBV9 and J is TRBJ2-5; possible D gene TRBD2, 5 bases. Germline CDR1 and CDR2: SGDLS and YYNGEE. The CDR3 loop spans 16 amino acids. V shed 0 bases and J shed 5 bases, with 17 bases lying between them. CDR3 region: CASSVGIIGGQETQYF. The CDR3 DNA follows: TGTGCCAGCAGCGTAGGGATTATAGGAGGTCAGGAGACCCAGTACTTC.

This clonotype was seen many times. The rearrangement links TRBV10-2 to TRBJ2-1; D ambiguous. Germline V gene data show CDR1 as WSHSY and CDR2 as SAAADI. V was trimmed by 0 bases and J by 0 bases, leaving 9 bases between them. This CDR3 has 16 residues. The CDR3 DNA reads TGCGCCAGCAGTGAGTCGGCTAAGAGCTCCTACAATGAGCAGTTCTTC. Translating gives CASSESAKSSYNEQFF.

This clonotype was detected many times. The V call is TRBV28, the J call TRBJ2-7; D possibly matches TRBD1 or TRBD2 (5 bases each). Looked up from germline, CDR1 is MDHEN and CDR2 is SYDVKM. The CDR3 sequence is 15 residues long. Trimming removed 6 bases from V and 0 bases from J, with 15 bases in between. The CDR3 loop reads CASRGDGRSSYEQYF. The CDR3 DNA reads TGTGCCAGCAGGGGGGACGGACGGAGCTCCTACGAGCAGTACTTC.

The chain uses TRBV5-6 and TRBJ2-1, with a weak D call TRBD2 (6 bases). This CDR3 is 13 amino acids long. CDR1 and CDR2 from the germline V gene are SGHDT and YYEEEE. The germline V and J ends were trimmed by 3 bases and 6 bases, with 10 bases remaining between them. CDR3 region: CASSWGVGNEQFF. CDR3 in DNA: TGTGCCAGCAGCTGGGGGGTAGGCAATGAGCAGTTCTTC.

The sample holds many counts of this clonotype. The rearrangement uses TRBV28 and TRBJ2-7; 7 positions match TRBD1. The CDR3 extends over 13 amino acids. J lost 5 bases, V lost 6 bases, and 7 bases had no gene match. The V gene's germline CDR1 is MDHEN and CDR2 SYDVKM. The CDR3 sequence: CASSSQGTHEQYF. The CDR3, as DNA: TGTGCCAGCAGCTCACAGGGGACCCACGAGCAGTACTTC.

This sequence joins TRBV19 and TRBJ1-1; TRBD1 matches at 9 bases. In germline, CDR1 is LNHDA, CDR2 SQIVND (reference sequence). The length of the CDR3 is 13 residues. J gave up 5 bases and V 4 bases, and 2 bases lay outside the gene matches. The CDR3 loop is CASSRQGETEAFF. CDR3 in DNA: TGTGCCAGTAGTAGACAGGGGGAAACTGAAGCTTTCTTT.

This chain links TRBV29-1 with TRBJ2-1, with D possibly TRBD1 on 5 matching bases. Germline V lookup: CDR1 SQVTM, CDR2 ANQGSEA. CDR3 length: 13 amino acids. Deletions cut 5 bases from V and 3 bases from J, with 11 bases between. The CDR3, as DNA: TGCAGCGTTCGTGACAGAGACTACAATGAGCAGTTCTTC. It yields the protein CSVRDRDYNEQFF.

As regards this clonotype: One base away lies a much larger clone, so this may be a sequencing read error. The V call is TRBV27, the J call TRBJ1-5; weak D call: TRBD1 (5 bases). This CDR3 spans 16 amino acids. Germline V gene data show CDR1 as MNHEY and CDR2 as SMNVEV (reference sequence). Between the trimmed V and J ends, which lost 0 bases and 4 bases, there was a span of 13 bases. As DNA, the CDR3 is TGTGCCAGCAGTTTATCGCTCGGCAGGGCGAATCAGCCCCAGCATTTT. Residues: CASSLSLGRANQPQHF.

Ten or more counts support this clonotype. The genes are TRBV12-3 or TRBV12-4 and TRBJ2-3, with 7 bases aligning to TRBD1. CDR3 length equals 15 residues. The V segment lost 3 bases and the J segment 0 bases; nucleotides outside the gene matches: 3. Written as DNA, the CDR3 is TGTGCCAGCAGTTTCAGGGGGACAAGCACAGATACGCAGTATTTT. Its protein is CASSFRGTSTDTQYF.

Only a few counts were recorded for this clonotype. The chain joins TRBV18 to TRBJ1-4; TRBD1 agrees at 8 bases. The CDR3 has 15 residues. Trimming cost V 3 bases and J 6 bases; bases outside gene matches: 6. Germline V gene lookup returns CDR1 KGHSH and CDR2 LQKENI. This CDR3 is CASSPSGQGYEKLFF. The CDR3 DNA is TGTGCCAGCTCACCCTCAGGACAGGGCTATGAAAAACTGTTTTTT.

This clonotype occurred many times. The V call is TRBV20-1, the J call TRBJ2-1; tentatively, D is TRBD2 (6 bases). Deletions cut 6 bases from V and 7 bases from J, with 7 bases between. This CDR3 region has 10 residues. The germline CDR1 and CDR2 sequences are DFQATT and SNEGSKA (reference sequence). CDR3 sequence: CSAGTNEQFF. CDR3 coding DNA: TGCAGTGCAGGGACTAATGAGCAGTTCTTC.

The chain combines TRBV28 with TRBJ2-5, with D hard to call. CDR3 size: 13 residues. The germline gives CDR1 MDHEN, CDR2 SYDVKM. Trimming took off 3 bases at V and 3 bases at J, with 8 bases between the two ends. This chain's CDR3 is CASSLNIKETQYF. CDR3 coding DNA: TGTGCCAGCAGTTTGAACATAAAAGAGACCCAGTACTTC.

This clonotype was recorded many times. The rearrangement uses TRBV6-1 and TRBJ1-4, with a weak D call TRBD1 (6 bases). This CDR3 contains 14 residues. V was trimmed by 5 bases and J by 6 bases, leaving 13 bases between them. Germline CDR1 is MNHNS and CDR2 is SASEGT. Here the CDR3 reads CASSLTGTHEKLFF. DNA for the CDR3: TGTGCCAGCAGTCTTACAGGGACGCATGAAAAACTGTTTTTT.

This clonotype has at least ten counts. This sequence joins TRBV2 and TRBJ1-4, with unresolved D. Germline CDR1 reads SNHLY; CDR2 reads FYNNEI. V was shortened by 6 bases and J by 8 bases, with 10 bases between the two germline ends. This CDR3 spans 12 amino acids. The CDR3 spells CASSGLEEKLFF. The CDR3 nucleotides read TGTGCCAGCAGCGGCTTGGAGGAAAAACTGTTTTTT.

This clonotype showed up many times. The chain joins TRBV30 to TRBJ1-5, with D possibly matching TRBD1 (5 bases). V lost 2 bases and J lost 1, with 9 bases in between. The CDR3 sequence is 14 residues long. The germline V gene has CDR1 GTSNPN and CDR2 SVGIG (reference sequence). In DNA, the CDR3 is TGTGCCTGGAGTAGGGACCTCAGCAATCAGCCCCAGCATTTT. Protein: CAWSRDLSNQPQHF.

The rearrangement links TRBV6-5 to TRBJ2-1; 7 bases are shared with TRBD1. CDR3 size: 14 residues. The J segment lost 8 bases and the V segment lost 3 bases, leaving 7 bases of the junction unmatched. The germline gives CDR1 MNHEY, CDR2 SVGAGI. For the CDR3, the DNA is TGTGCCAGCAGTTATATCAACAGGGGCGATGAGCAGTTCTTC. The encoded protein is CASSYINRGDEQFF.

The chain is built from TRBV10-3 and TRBJ1-2; 11 nucleotides match TRBD1. Germline V gene data show CDR1 as ENHRY and CDR2 as SYGVKD. V lost 6 bases to trimming and J lost 6 bases; unmatched junction nucleotides: 3. There are 13 residues in the CDR3. The CDR3 DNA reads TGTGCCATCAGCGGGACAGGGGGTGATGGCTACACCTTC. Protein product: CAISGTGGDGYTF.

This clonotype was counted at least ten times. V and J are TRBV28 and TRBJ2-1; 7 bases align to TRBD2. J was trimmed by 3 bases and V by 4 bases; bases with no gene match: 9. CDR1 MDHEN and CDR2 SYDVKM come from the germline V gene. The CDR3 is 16 amino acids. The chain's CDR3 is CASSSELAPDYNEQFF. For the CDR3, the DNA is TGTGCCAGCAGTTCCGAACTAGCGCCGGACTACAATGAGCAGTTCTTC. The full variable domain, with the rest looked up from reference TRBV28 and TRBJ2-1, is DVKVTQSSRYLVKRTGEKVFLECVQDMDHENMFWYRQDPGLGLRLIYFSYDVKMKEKGDIPEGYSVSREKKERFSLILESASTNQTSMYLCASSSELAPDYNEQFFGPGTRLTVL.

The sample holds many counts of this clonotype. V and J are TRBV12-3 or TRBV12-4 and TRBJ1-5, with 7 positions matching TRBD1. There are 15 residues in the CDR3. The junction had 7 bases not matched to a gene; V was cut back by 6 bases and J by 2 bases. The CDR3 loop reads CASRPDRVGNQPQHF. The DNA for the CDR3 is TGTGCCAGCAGACCTGACAGGGTTGGCAATCAGCCCCAGCATTTT.

This clonotype has at least ten counts. This sequence joins TRBV6-1 and TRBJ1-1; tentative D call: TRBD1 (6 bases). The CDR3 sequence is 14 residues long. V was clipped by 5 bases and J by 5 bases, with 15 bases between them. Germline V gene lookup returns CDR1 MNHNS and CDR2 SASEGT. The CDR3 loop reads CASSPLQGYTEAFF. The CDR3, as DNA: TGTGCCAGCAGTCCCCTACAGGGTTATACTGAAGCTTTCTTT.

In nucleotides, the CDR3 is TGTGCCACCAGCAGTTCACAGGGGGCAGAAAAACTGTTTTTT. Encoded protein: CATSSSQGAEKLFF. The chain employs TRBV15 and TRBJ1-4; 9 positions match TRBD1. Germline CDR1 reads LNHNV; CDR2 reads YYDKDF (reference sequence). This CDR3 has 14 amino acids. V shed 3 bases, J shed 8 bases, and the junction held 4 bases outside the gene matches.

The gene calls are TRBV7-9 and TRBJ2-7; 7 nucleotides line up with TRBD1. Trimming took 1 base from V and 0 from J; bases not matched to a gene: 9. The CDR3 runs 17 residues. Germline V lookup: CDR1 SEHNR, CDR2 FQNEAQ (reference sequence). CDR3 protein: CASSLGYKQGHSYEQYF. CDR3 coding DNA: TGTGCCAGCAGCTTAGGATATAAACAGGGGCACTCCTACGAGCAGTACTTC.

The table lists this clonotype with many counts. This chain joins TRBV11-3 and TRBJ2-7, with 7 bases that match TRBD2. V lost 1 base, J lost 1 base, and 4 bases stayed unmatched. The CDR3 consists of 15 residues. Germline CDR1 is SGHNT and CDR2 is YENEEA. For the CDR3, the DNA is TGTGCCAGCAGCTTAGGCGGACTAGGGTCCTACGAGCAGTACTTC. Translating gives CASSLGGLGSYEQYF.

The chain recombines TRBV2 with TRBJ2-1, with 7 nucleotides matching TRBD1. The length of the CDR3 is 12 residues. Germline-derived CDR1 and CDR2 are SNHLY and FYNNEI. V lost 7 bases to trimming and J lost 9 bases; unmatched junction nucleotides: 6. CDR3: CASTQGVGEQFF. As DNA, the CDR3 is TGTGCCAGCACCCAGGGGGTCGGTGAGCAGTTCTTC.

This clonotype was counted many times. The V gene is TRBV3-1, the J gene TRBJ2-7; 12 bases are a match to TRBD2. CDR3 length: 15 amino acids. CDR1 is LGHDT and CDR2 is YNNKEL in the germline V gene (reference sequence). V gave up 5 bases and J gave up 2 bases; unmatched junction bases: 4. CDR3 protein: CASSSGLAGTYEQYF. The CDR3 nucleotides read TGTGCCAGCAGCTCCGGACTAGCGGGAACCTACGAGCAGTACTTC.

This clonotype came up a few times. The chain links TRBV7-3 to TRBJ2-1; 12 bases align to TRBD2. The CDR3 is made up of 17 amino acids. The V gene end was trimmed by 5 bases and the J gene end by 9 bases; junction bases not matched to a gene: 14. Per germline, CDR1 SGHTA and CDR2 FQGTGA. The CDR3 loop reads CASSNLLRLAGESEQFF. CDR3 coding DNA: TGTGCCAGCAGCAATCTCCTCAGACTAGCGGGAGAGAGTGAGCAGTTCTTC.